The following is a T cell receptor (beta chain) sequence with its context. This entry is derived from a study of blood T cell repertoires in COVID-19. The V gene's germline CDR1 is KGHSH and CDR2 LQKENI. With 0 bases clipped from V and 2 bases from J, the junction kept 5 bases outside the gene matches. The CDR3 length is 16 residues. Profiled with immunoSEQ multiplex PCR; TCRdb holds only in-frame clones, not every one. The data hold 98,000 or so clones, with around 83% observed a single time. The TCR was taken from a woman aged 60 to 75 in a cohort sampled during active or convalescent COVID-19. The specimen sequenced was peripheral blood. The chain joins TRBV18 to TRBJ2-3; 7 bases are a match to TRBD1. The CDR3 spells CASSPPARGFTDTQYF. CDR3 nucleotides: TGTGCCAGCTCACCACCGGCCAGGGGGTTCACAGATACGCAGTATTTT. Supplemented by reference TRBV18 and TRBJ2-3, the full variable domain reads NAGVMQNPRHLVRRRGQEARLRCSPMKGHSHVYWYRQLPEEGLKFMVYLQKENIIDESGMPKERFSAEFPKEGPSILRIQQVVRGDSAAYFCASSPPARGFTDTQYFGPGTRLTVL.